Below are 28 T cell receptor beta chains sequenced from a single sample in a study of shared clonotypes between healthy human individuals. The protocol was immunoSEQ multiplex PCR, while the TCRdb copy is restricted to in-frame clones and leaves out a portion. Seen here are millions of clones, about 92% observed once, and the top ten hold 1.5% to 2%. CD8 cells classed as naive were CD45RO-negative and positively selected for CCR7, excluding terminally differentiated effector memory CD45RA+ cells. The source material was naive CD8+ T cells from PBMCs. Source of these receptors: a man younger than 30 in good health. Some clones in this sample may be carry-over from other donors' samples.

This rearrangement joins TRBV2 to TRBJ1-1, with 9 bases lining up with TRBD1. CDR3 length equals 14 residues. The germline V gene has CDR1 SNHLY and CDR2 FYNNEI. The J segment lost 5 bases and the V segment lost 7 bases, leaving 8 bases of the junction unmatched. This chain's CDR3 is CASTEGTGRTEAFF. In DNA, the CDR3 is TGTGCCAGCACCGAAGGGACAGGGAGGACTGAAGCTTTCTTT.

The chain's CDR3 is CASSPDRGQQDEQFF. The CDR3 nucleotides read TGTGCCAGCAGCCCGGACAGGGGGCAACAGGATGAGCAGTTCTTC. This chain connects TRBV7-9 to TRBJ2-1; 11 positions match TRBD1. The CDR3 extends over 15 amino acids. With 5 bases clipped from V and 8 bases from J, the junction kept 8 bases outside the gene matches. Germline V gene data show CDR1 as SEHNR and CDR2 as FQNEAQ (reference sequence).

CDR3 bases: TGCAGCGTTGAGGACGGCGTCTCTGGGGCCAACGTCCTGACTTTC. As protein: CSVEDGVSGANVLTF. The chain joins TRBV29-1 to TRBJ2-6; D gene unclear. The V end lost 3 bases, the J end lost 0 bases, and 9 bases lay between the germline ends. From germline, CDR1 is SQVTM and CDR2 ANQGSEA. The CDR3 has 15 residues.

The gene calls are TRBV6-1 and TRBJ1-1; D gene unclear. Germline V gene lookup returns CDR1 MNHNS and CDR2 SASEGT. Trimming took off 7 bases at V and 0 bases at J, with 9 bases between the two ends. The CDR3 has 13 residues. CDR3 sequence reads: CASNPRLNTEAFF. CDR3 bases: TGTGCCAGCAACCCCCGGCTGAACACTGAAGCTTTCTTT.

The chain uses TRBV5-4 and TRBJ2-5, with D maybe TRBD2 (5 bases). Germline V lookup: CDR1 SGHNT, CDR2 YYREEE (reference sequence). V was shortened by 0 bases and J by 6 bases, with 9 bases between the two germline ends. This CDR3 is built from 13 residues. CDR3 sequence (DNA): TGTGCCAGCAGCTTGGGGGAGCCGCAGACCCAGTACTTC. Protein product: CASSLGEPQTQYF.

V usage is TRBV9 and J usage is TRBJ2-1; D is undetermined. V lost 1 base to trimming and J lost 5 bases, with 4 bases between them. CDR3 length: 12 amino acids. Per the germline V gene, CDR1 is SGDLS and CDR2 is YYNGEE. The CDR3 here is CASSVIHNEQFF. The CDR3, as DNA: TGTGCCAGCAGCGTAATCCACAATGAGCAGTTCTTC.

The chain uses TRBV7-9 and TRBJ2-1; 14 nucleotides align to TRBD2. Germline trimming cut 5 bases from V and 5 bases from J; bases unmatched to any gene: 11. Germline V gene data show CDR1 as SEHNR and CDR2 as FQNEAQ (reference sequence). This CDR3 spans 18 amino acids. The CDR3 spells CASSPRYPTSGRDNEQFF. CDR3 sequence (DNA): TGTGCCAGCAGCCCCCGATACCCGACTAGCGGGAGGGACAATGAGCAGTTCTTC.

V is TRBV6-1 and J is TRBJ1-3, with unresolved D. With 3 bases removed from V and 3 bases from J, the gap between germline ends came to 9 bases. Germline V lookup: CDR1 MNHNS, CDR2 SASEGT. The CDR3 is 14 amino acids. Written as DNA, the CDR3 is TGTGCCAGCAGTGACACCGGTGGTGGAAACACCATATATTTT. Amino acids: CASSDTGGGNTIYF.

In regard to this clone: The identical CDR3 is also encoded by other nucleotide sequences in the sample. The CDR3 is CSVGGTGELFF. The CDR3 bases are TGCAGCGTTGGAGGGACCGGGGAGCTGTTTTTT. V gene TRBV29-1 combines with J gene TRBJ2-2, with a weak D call TRBD2 (5 bases). The CDR3 is 11 residues long. V dropped 4 bases and J dropped 5 bases, with 5 bases sitting between them. Germline CDR1 is SQVTM and CDR2 is ANQGSEA.

The CDR3, as DNA: TGTGCCAGCAGTTACGGGTCTCTCACTGAAGCTTTCTTT. This codes for CASSYGSLTEAFF. The chain carries TRBV6-5 and TRBJ1-1; no definite D call. CDR1 MNHEY and CDR2 SVGAGI come from the germline V gene. The V and J ends lost 2 bases and 4 bases respectively, with 8 bases between them. The length of the CDR3 is 13 residues.

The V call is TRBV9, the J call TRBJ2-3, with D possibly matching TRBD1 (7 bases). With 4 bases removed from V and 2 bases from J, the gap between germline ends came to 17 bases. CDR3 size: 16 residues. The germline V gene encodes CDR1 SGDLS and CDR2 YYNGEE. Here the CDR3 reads CASSSGRDRYTDTQYF. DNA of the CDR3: TGTGCCAGCAGCTCTGGGCGGGACAGATACACAGATACGCAGTATTTT.

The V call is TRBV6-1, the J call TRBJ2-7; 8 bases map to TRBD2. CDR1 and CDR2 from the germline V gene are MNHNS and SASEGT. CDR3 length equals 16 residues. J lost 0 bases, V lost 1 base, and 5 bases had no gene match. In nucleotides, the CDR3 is TGTGCCAGCAGTGAAGGGTGGAGCGGGAGCTCCTACGAGCAGTACTTC. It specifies CASSEGWSGSSYEQYF.

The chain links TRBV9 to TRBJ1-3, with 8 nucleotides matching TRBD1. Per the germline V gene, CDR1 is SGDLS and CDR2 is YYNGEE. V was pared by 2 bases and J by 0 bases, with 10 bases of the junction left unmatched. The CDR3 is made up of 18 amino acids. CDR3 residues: CASSVDRGAPFSGNTIYF. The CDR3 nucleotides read TGTGCCAGCAGCGTTGACAGGGGAGCCCCCTTCTCTGGAAACACCATATATTTT.

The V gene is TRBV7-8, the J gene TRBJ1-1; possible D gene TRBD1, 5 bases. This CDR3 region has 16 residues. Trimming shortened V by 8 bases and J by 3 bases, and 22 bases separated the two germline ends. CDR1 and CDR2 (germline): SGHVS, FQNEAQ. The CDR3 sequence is CASLPPLDTGHTEAFF. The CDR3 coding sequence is TGTGCCAGCTTACCGCCCCTTGACACAGGACACACTGAAGCTTTCTTT.

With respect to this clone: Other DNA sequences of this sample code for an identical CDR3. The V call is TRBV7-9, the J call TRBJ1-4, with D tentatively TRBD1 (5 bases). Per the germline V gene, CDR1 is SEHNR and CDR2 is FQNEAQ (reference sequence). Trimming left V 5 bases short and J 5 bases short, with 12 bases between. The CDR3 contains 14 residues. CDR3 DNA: TGTGCCAGCAGCCTCAGGGACGGGAATGAAAAACTGTTTTTT. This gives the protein CASSLRDGNEKLFF. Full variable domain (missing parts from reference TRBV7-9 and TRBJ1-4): DTGVSQNPRHKITKRGQNVTFRCDPISEHNRLYWYRQTLGQGPEFLTYFQNEAQLEKSRLLSDRFSAERPKGSFSTLEIQRTEQGDSAMYLCASSLRDGNEKLFFGSGTQLSVL.

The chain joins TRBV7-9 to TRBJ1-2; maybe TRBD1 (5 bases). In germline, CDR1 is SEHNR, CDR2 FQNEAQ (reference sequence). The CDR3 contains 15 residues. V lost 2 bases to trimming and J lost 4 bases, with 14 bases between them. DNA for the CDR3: TGTGCCAGCAGCTTACCCGCAGGGACGCTCTATGGCTACACCTTC. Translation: CASSLPAGTLYGYTF. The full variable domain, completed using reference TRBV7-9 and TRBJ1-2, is DTGVSQNPRHKITKRGQNVTFRCDPISEHNRLYWYRQTLGQGPEFLTYFQNEAQLEKSRLLSDRFSAERPKGSFSTLEIQRTEQGDSAMYLCASSLPAGTLYGYTFGSGTRLTVV.

Here the CDR3 reads CASSRGRDNSYEQYF. CDR3 sequence (DNA): TGTGCCAGCAGTCGGGGCCGGGACAACTCCTACGAGCAGTACTTC. This rearrangement joins TRBV27 to TRBJ2-7, with D possibly matching TRBD1 (6 bases). V was cut by 5 bases and J by 0 bases, with 14 bases left in between. Per the germline V gene, CDR1 is MNHEY and CDR2 is SMNVEV (reference sequence). The CDR3 spans 15 residues.

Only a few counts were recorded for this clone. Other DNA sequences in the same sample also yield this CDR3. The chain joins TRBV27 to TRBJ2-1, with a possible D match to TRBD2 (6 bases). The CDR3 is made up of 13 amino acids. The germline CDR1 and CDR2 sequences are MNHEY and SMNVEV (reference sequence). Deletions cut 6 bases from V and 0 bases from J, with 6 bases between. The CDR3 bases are TGTGCCAGCAGCGGGAGCTCCTACAATGAGCAGTTCTTC. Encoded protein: CASSGSSYNEQFF.

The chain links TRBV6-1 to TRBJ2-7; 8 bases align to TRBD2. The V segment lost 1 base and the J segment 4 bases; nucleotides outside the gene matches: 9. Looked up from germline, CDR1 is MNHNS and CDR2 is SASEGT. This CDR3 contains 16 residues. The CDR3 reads CASSEVPAGGWYEQYF. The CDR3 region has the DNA TGTGCCAGCAGTGAAGTACCGGCGGGAGGATGGTACGAGCAGTACTTC.

CDR3 DNA sequence: TGTGCCAGCGTGGACAGGGGACCCGAGCAGTTCTTC. This sequence encodes CASVDRGPEQFF. The V and J genes are TRBV2 and TRBJ2-1, with 9 bases that match TRBD1. J lost 10 bases, V lost 8 bases, and 6 bases had no gene match. Germline V gene data show CDR1 as SNHLY and CDR2 as FYNNEI. The CDR3 has 12 residues.

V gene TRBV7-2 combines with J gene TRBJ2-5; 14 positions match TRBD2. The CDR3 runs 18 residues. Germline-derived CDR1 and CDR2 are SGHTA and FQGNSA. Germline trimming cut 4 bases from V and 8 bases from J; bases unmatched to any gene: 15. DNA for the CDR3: TGTGCCAGCAGCTCCTCCCCTTTGCAGGGACTAGCGGGAGTAACCCAGTACTTC. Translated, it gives CASSSSPLQGLAGVTQYF.

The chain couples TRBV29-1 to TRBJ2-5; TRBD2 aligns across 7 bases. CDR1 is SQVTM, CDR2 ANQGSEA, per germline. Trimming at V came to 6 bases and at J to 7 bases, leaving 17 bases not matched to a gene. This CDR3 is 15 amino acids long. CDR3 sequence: CSVRLAYHLDGTQYF. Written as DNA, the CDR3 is TGCAGCGTCAGACTAGCCTATCACTTAGATGGGACCCAGTACTTC.

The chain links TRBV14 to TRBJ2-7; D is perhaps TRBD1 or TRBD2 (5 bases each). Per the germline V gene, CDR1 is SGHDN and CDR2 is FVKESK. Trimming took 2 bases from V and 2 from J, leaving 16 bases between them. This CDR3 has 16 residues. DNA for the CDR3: TGTGCCAGCAGCCAACCCCGTGTGGGGGAACCCTACGAGCAGTACTTC. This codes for CASSQPRVGEPYEQYF.

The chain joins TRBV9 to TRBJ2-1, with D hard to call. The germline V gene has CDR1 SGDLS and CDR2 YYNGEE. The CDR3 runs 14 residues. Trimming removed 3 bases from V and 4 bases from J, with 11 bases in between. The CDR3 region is CASSDGSGYNEQFF. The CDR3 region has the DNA TGTGCCAGCAGCGACGGATCTGGGTACAATGAGCAGTTCTTC.

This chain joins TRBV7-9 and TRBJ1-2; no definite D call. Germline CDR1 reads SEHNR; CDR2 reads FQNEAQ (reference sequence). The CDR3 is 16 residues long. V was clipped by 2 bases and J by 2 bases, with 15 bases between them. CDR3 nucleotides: TGTGCCAGCAGCTTACCCCCGGGGTCGATAAACTATGGCTACACCTTC. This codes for CASSLPPGSINYGYTF.

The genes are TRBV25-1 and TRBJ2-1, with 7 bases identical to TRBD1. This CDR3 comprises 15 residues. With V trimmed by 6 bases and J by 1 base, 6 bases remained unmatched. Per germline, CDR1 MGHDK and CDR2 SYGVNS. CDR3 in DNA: TGTGCCAGCAGAACTACAGGGGCGTCCTACAATGAGCAGTTCTTC. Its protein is CASRTTGASYNEQFF.

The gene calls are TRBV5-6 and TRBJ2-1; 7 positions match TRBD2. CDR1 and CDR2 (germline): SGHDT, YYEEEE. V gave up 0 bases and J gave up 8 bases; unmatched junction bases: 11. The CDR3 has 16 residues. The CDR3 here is CASSLGVRERLDEQFF. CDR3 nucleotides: TGTGCCAGCAGCTTGGGGGTGCGGGAGCGCTTGGATGAGCAGTTCTTC.

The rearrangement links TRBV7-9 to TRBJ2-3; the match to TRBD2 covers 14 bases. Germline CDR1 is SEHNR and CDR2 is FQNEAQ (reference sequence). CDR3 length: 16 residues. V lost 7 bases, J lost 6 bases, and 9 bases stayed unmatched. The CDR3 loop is CASKTGLAGGSDTQYF. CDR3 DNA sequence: TGTGCCAGCAAAACCGGACTAGCGGGAGGTTCGGATACGCAGTATTTT.